Sequencing of this TCR beta chain was carried out in a study of blood T cell repertoires in COVID-19. Study in general: The United States, Italy and Spain supplied acute and convalescent COVID-19 samples. In each case, the material was cDNA or gDNA derived from T cells, B-cell-depleted T cells, or PBMCs.

V lost 5 bases and J lost 0, with 10 bases in between. Germline V gene sequence: CDR1 SQVTM, CDR2 ANQGSEA. There are 13 residues in the CDR3. The data were produced by immunoSEQ multiplex PCR, yet TCRdb's version contains in-frame clones alone and is incomplete. The sample contains about 75,000 clones, 70% to 80% of which appear only once. The J gene is TRBJ1-1, the V gene TRBV29-1, with a tentative D call TRBD1 (6 bases). This receptor was obtained from a woman older than 75 with active or convalescent COVID-19. What was sequenced was peripheral blood. CDR3 in amino acids: CSVNRVLNTEAFF. The CDR3 DNA reads TGCAGCGTTAACAGGGTACTGAACACTGAAGCTTTCTTT.